The 23 T cell receptor beta chains below were found in one sample sequenced in a study of blood T cell repertoires in COVID-19. Repertoires were generated with immunoSEQ multiplex PCR, while TCRdb's copy carries only in-frame clones and drops some. The repertoire holds 350,000 to 450,000 clones, with 70% to 90% as singletons. Sequencing input: peripheral blood. These receptors all come from a human donor in a cohort sampled during active COVID-19.

V gene TRBV4-1 combines with J gene TRBJ1-1, with 7 nucleotides matching TRBD1. The CDR3 loop spans 15 amino acids. From germline, CDR1 is MGHRA and CDR2 YSYEKL. J lost 0 bases, V lost 4 bases, and 5 bases had no gene match. The chain's CDR3 is CASSRQGRMNTEAFF. CDR3 in DNA: TGCGCCAGCAGCCGACAGGGAAGGATGAACACTGAAGCTTTCTTT.

The chain couples TRBV7-6 to TRBJ1-3; D may be TRBD1 (5 bases). CDR3 length: 15 residues. Trimming took off 6 bases at V and 4 bases at J, with 16 bases between the two ends. Germline lookup yields CDR1 SGHVS and CDR2 FNYEAQ. CDR3 sequence (DNA): TGTGCCAGCAGTAAGCAGCGGGGCGTCGGAAACACCATATATTTT. It codes for CASSKQRGVGNTIYF.

The gene calls are TRBV30 and TRBJ1-5, with a tentative D call TRBD1 (6 bases). Germline CDR1 is GTSNPN and CDR2 is SVGIG (reference sequence). The CDR3 length is 16 residues. V was pared by 0 bases and J by 2 bases, with 14 bases between. The chain's CDR3 is CAWSVVRGAGNQPQHF. CDR3 DNA sequence: TGTGCCTGGAGTGTCGTCCGGGGGGCGGGCAATCAGCCCCAGCATTTT.

The chain is built from TRBV15 and TRBJ2-7, with 10 bases identical to TRBD2. V lost 1 base, J lost 5 bases, and 2 bases stayed unmatched. Germline V gene data show CDR1 as LNHNV and CDR2 as YYDKDF (reference sequence). The CDR3 is 14 residues long. The CDR3 region has the DNA TGTGCCACCAGCAGAGCACTAGCGGGAAACGAGCAGTACTTC. This sequence encodes CATSRALAGNEQYF.

This sequence joins TRBV10-3 and TRBJ2-7, with D tentatively TRBD2 (5 bases). V shed 4 bases and J shed 3 bases, with 7 bases lying between them. Germline CDR1 and CDR2: ENHRY and SYGVKD. The CDR3 length is 12 residues. CDR3 residues: CAISAGIYEQYF. The CDR3 region has the DNA TGTGCCATCAGTGCCGGGATCTACGAGCAGTACTTC.

This chain connects TRBV27 to TRBJ1-2, with 7 bases that match TRBD1. This CDR3 is built from 15 residues. Germline V gene sequence: CDR1 MNHEY, CDR2 SMNVEV (reference sequence). The V and J ends lost 0 bases and 3 bases, in that order; junction bases with no gene match: 4. Here the CDR3 reads CASSLSVRGDYGYTF. The DNA for the CDR3 is TGTGCCAGCAGTTTATCGGTCAGGGGGGACTATGGCTACACCTTC.

This clone was counted once. The chain carries TRBV28 and TRBJ1-6; 12 bases line up with TRBD1. The trim removed 6 bases at V and 3 bases at J, leaving 6 bases unmatched. From germline, CDR1 is MDHEN and CDR2 SYDVKM. This CDR3 is 17 amino acids long. The CDR3 bases are TGTGCCAGCAGGGGGGACAGGGGGCGAGTCTATAATTCACCCCTCCACTTT. Protein sequence: CASRGDRGRVYNSPLHF.

The chain couples TRBV30 to TRBJ2-1; D perhaps matches TRBD2 (5 bases). Trimming left V 0 bases short and J 6 bases short, with 12 bases between. The CDR3 contains 14 residues. The germline V gene has CDR1 GTSNPN and CDR2 SVGIG (reference sequence). The CDR3 reads CAWSVQGGRNEQFF. Written as DNA, the CDR3 is TGTGCCTGGAGTGTACAAGGAGGACGCAATGAGCAGTTCTTC.

This clone was detected only a few times. The chain uses TRBV7-3 and TRBJ2-5; perhaps TRBD2 as D (5 bases). Trimming left V 4 bases short and J 3 bases short, with 15 bases between. Per germline, CDR1 SGHTA and CDR2 FQGTGA. The CDR3 is 15 amino acids. In DNA form, the CDR3 reads TGTGCCAGCAGCTCGGGTCTAGGGAGCGAAGAGACCCAGTACTTC. This gives the protein CASSSGLGSEETQYF.

This chain joins TRBV7-8 and TRBJ2-2, with a possible D match to TRBD2 (6 bases). The CDR3 consists of 14 residues. V was cut by 5 bases and J by 8 bases, with 15 bases left in between. Per the germline V gene, CDR1 is SGHVS and CDR2 is FQNEAQ. The CDR3: CASSPGRSGGELFF. The CDR3, as DNA: TGTGCCAGCAGCCCCGGGAGATCGGGTGGGGAGCTGTTTTTT.

V gene TRBV4-1 combines with J gene TRBJ1-3; D gene ambiguous. CDR1 is MGHRA and CDR2 is YSYEKL in the germline V gene. Trimming removed 0 bases at V and 0 bases at J, with 12 bases between. The CDR3 loop spans 17 amino acids. The CDR3 spells CASSQDGVGFSGNTIYF. CDR3 in DNA: TGCGCCAGCAGCCAAGACGGGGTGGGCTTCTCTGGAAACACCATATATTTT.

This sequence joins TRBV4-2 and TRBJ2-2; the D is unclear. This CDR3 has 19 residues. Germline V CDR1 and CDR2: LGHNA, YNFKEQ. Trimming removed 0 bases at V and 1 base at J, with 18 bases between. The CDR3 spells CASSQDRSGPNRNTGELFF. CDR3 bases: TGTGCCAGCAGCCAAGATCGTTCCGGTCCTAACCGGAACACCGGGGAGCTGTTTTTT.

V gene TRBV7-3 combines with J gene TRBJ2-5; 14 bases line up with TRBD2. The CDR3 is made up of 20 amino acids. With V trimmed by 4 bases and J by 4 bases, 17 bases remained unmatched. The V gene's germline CDR1 is SGHTA and CDR2 FQGTGA. CDR3 nucleotides: TGTGCCAGCAGCTCCGTGGGACTAGCGGGGGCCTCACTGAGGGGAGAGACCCAGTACTTC. It encodes CASSSVGLAGASLRGETQYF. The full variable domain, its missing parts supplied by reference TRBV7-3 and TRBJ2-5, is GAGVSQTPSNKVTEKGKYVELRCDPISGHTALYWYRQSLGQGPEFLIYFQGTGAADDSGLPNDRFFAVRPEGSVSTLKIQRTERGDSAVYLCASSSVGLAGASLRGETQYFGPGTRLLVL.

This sequence joins TRBV11-2 and TRBJ2-5; D uncertain. The CDR3 sequence is 14 residues long. Trimming removed 1 base at V and 7 bases at J, with 13 bases between. Germline CDR1 reads SGHAT; CDR2 reads FQNNGV. The CDR3, as DNA: TGTGCCAGCAGCTTAGGATCGACGGGTGGGACCCAGTACTTC. Translating gives CASSLGSTGGTQYF.

The J gene is TRBJ1-1, the V gene TRBV30; D is undetermined. V lost 6 bases and J 1 base, leaving 12 bases between the germline ends. This CDR3 is built from 13 residues. The germline V gene encodes CDR1 GTSNPN and CDR2 SVGIG (reference sequence). CDR3 loop: CACMTRWNTEAFF. The CDR3 nucleotides are TGTGCCTGTATGACTAGATGGAACACTGAAGCTTTCTTT.

The V gene is TRBV20-1, the J gene TRBJ2-5; TRBD1 aligns across 9 bases. Germline loops: CDR1 DFQATT, CDR2 SNEGSKA (reference sequence). This CDR3 has 14 amino acids. Losses at the gene ends were 3 bases for V and 4 bases for J; bases not matched to a gene: 6. In DNA form, the CDR3 reads TGCAGTGCTAGTTTCGACAGGGGGGTAGAGACCCAGTACTTC. The encoded protein is CSASFDRGVETQYF.

The chain has TRBV13 and TRBJ1-1; D is unclear. Trimming stripped 5 bases from V and 0 bases from J, with 13 bases between. The CDR3 has 15 residues. The germline V gene has CDR1 PRHDT and CDR2 FYEKMQ (reference sequence). CDR3 loop: CASSARTGLNTEAFF. CDR3 sequence (DNA): TGTGCCAGCAGCGCTCGGACGGGGTTGAACACTGAAGCTTTCTTT.

The chain has TRBV27 and TRBJ2-3; 7 bases map to TRBD1. This CDR3 has 17 residues. V lost 6 bases to trimming and J lost 0 bases; unmatched junction nucleotides: 12. Germline-derived CDR1 and CDR2 are MNHEY and SMNVEV (reference sequence). The CDR3 spells CASRAFGQAPSTDTQYF. CDR3 bases: TGTGCCAGCAGAGCTTTCGGACAGGCCCCCAGCACAGATACGCAGTATTTT.

The CDR3 sequence: CASSTSSRDPGELFF. CDR3 coding DNA: TGTGCCAGCAGCACCTCTAGCCGTGACCCCGGGGAGCTGTTTTTT. This chain joins TRBV3-1 (or the pseudogene TRBV3-2) and TRBJ2-2, with D possibly TRBD2 on 5 matching bases. Looked up from germline, CDR1 is LGHDT and CDR2 is YNNKEL (reference sequence). V was shortened by 5 bases and J by 6 bases, with 16 bases between the two germline ends. The CDR3 covers 15 residues.

V usage is TRBV19 and J usage is TRBJ2-7; a weak D match, TRBD1 (6 bases). This CDR3 has 16 amino acids. Looked up from germline, CDR1 is LNHDA and CDR2 is SQIVND (reference sequence). With 4 bases removed from V and 0 bases from J, the gap between germline ends came to 16 bases. CDR3 nucleotides: TGTGCCAGTAGTAAATTTGGGGGCCAAAGCTCCTACGAGCAGTACTTC. Protein sequence: CASSKFGGQSSYEQYF.

This chain connects TRBV28 to TRBJ1-4; 11 nucleotides line up with TRBD1. The CDR3 totals 15 residues. Trimming took 4 bases from V and 7 from J; bases not matched to a gene: 5. In germline, CDR1 is MDHEN, CDR2 SYDVKM. The CDR3, as DNA: TGTGCCAGCAGTTCCCGGACAGGGGGCCTTGAAAAACTGTTTTTT. Residues: CASSSRTGGLEKLFF.

Here the CDR3 reads CASSPQGPRATNEKLFF. The CDR3 DNA sequence: TGTGCCAGCAGCCCTCAGGGGCCGCGGGCAACTAATGAAAAACTGTTTTTT. The chain combines TRBV4-2 with TRBJ1-4, with D possibly TRBD1 on 6 matching bases. The CDR3 loop spans 17 amino acids. Trimming stripped 4 bases from V and 0 bases from J, with 15 bases between. Germline lookup yields CDR1 LGHNA and CDR2 YNFKEQ.

The V and J genes are TRBV10-3 and TRBJ2-3; 7 bases match TRBD1. Trimming cost V 11 bases and J 1 base; bases outside gene matches: 9. This CDR3 spans 14 amino acids. The germline V gene encodes CDR1 ENHRY and CDR2 SYGVKD. This CDR3 reads CAAAKTGRTDTQYF. The CDR3 DNA reads TGTGCCGCGGCTAAGACAGGGCGCACAGATACGCAGTATTTT.